Below, 7 T cell receptor beta chains from the same sample are listed, as sequenced in a study of T-cell reconstitution after alpha-beta-depleted transplantation in children. Unique molecular identifiers were used in preparing the TCRbeta library. TCRdb itself ran the PCR reads through MiXCR, one entry per CDR3 protein. The data hold hundreds of thousands of distinct CDR3 sequences, with roughly an eighth observed a single time. Specimen: PBMCs from the stem cell graft donor, collected from the stem cell graft. Every receptor here comes from a human donor who donated a stem cell graft to a child with combined immunodeficiency.

This rearrangement joins TRBV7-2 to TRBJ1-1; TRBD1 aligns across 8 bases. CDR3 length: 14 residues. The trim removed 0 bases at V and 9 bases at J, leaving 6 bases unmatched. Germline V CDR1 and CDR2: SGHTA, FQGNSA. The CDR3 spells CASSLANPGGKAFF. In DNA form, the CDR3 reads TGTGCCAGCAGCTTAGCGAACCCAGGGGGCAAAGCTTTCTTT.

Ten or more counts support this clonotype. J is TRBJ1-1 and V is TRBV5-5; D unclear. Germline-derived CDR1 and CDR2 are SGHKS and YYEKEE (reference sequence). This CDR3 spans 13 amino acids. V was pared by 1 base and J by 7 bases, with 11 bases between. CDR3 coding DNA: TGTGCCAGCAGCTTGCCCGGGAGCAGTGAAGCTTTCTTT. Amino acids: CASSLPGSSEAFF.

In its sample, this clonotype was seen many times. J is TRBJ2-1 and V is TRBV29-1, with 9 bases aligning to TRBD2. J was trimmed by 0 bases and V by 7 bases; bases with no gene match: 4. CDR1 is SQVTM, CDR2 ANQGSEA, per germline. The CDR3 contains 14 residues. The CDR3, as DNA: TGCAGCGCAATGGGACTAGCCTCCTACAATGAGCAGTTCTTC. This sequence encodes CSAMGLASYNEQFF.

This clonotype was seen a few times. The rearrangement joins TRBV5-1 to TRBJ1-4; D unclear. This CDR3 comprises 14 residues. CDR1 is SGHRS and CDR2 is YFSETQ in the germline V gene. Deletions cut 4 bases from V and 0 bases from J, with 7 bases between. The CDR3 loop is CASSREPTNEKLFF. Here the CDR3 DNA reads TGCGCCAGCAGCAGGGAACCAACTAATGAAAAACTGTTTTTT.

This clonotype was detected ten times or more. The chain combines TRBV18 with TRBJ2-2, with 9 bases identical to TRBD1. The germline gives CDR1 KGHSH, CDR2 LQKENI. The CDR3 covers 16 residues. Germline trimming cut 3 bases from V and 6 bases from J; bases unmatched to any gene: 8. The CDR3 sequence: CASSPSGTGLAGELFF. DNA for the CDR3: TGTGCCAGCTCACCTTCAGGGACAGGGCTCGCCGGGGAGCTGTTTTTT. The full variable domain, in which reference TRBV18 and TRBJ2-2 provide the parts outside the CDR3, is NAGVMQNPRHLVRRRGQEARLRCSPMKGHSHVYWYRQLPEEGLKFMVYLQKENIIDESGMPKERFSAEFPKEGPSILRIQQVVRGDSAAYFCASSPSGTGLAGELFFGEGSRLTVL.

This clonotype was seen repeatedly, ten times or more. The chain uses TRBV27 and TRBJ1-1; maybe TRBD1 (5 bases). Germline V gives CDR1 MNHEY, CDR2 SMNVEV (reference sequence). This CDR3 is built from 15 residues. V was pared by 2 bases and J by 1 base, with 11 bases between. The CDR3, as DNA: TGTGCCAGCAGTTTAGGCAGGGTTGGGAACACTGAAGCTTTCTTT. Protein product: CASSLGRVGNTEAFF.

The chain carries TRBV12-5 and TRBJ2-1; D tentatively fits TRBD1 or TRBD2 (5 bases each). V was cut by 1 base and J by 9 bases, with 10 bases left in between. Germline values: CDR1 LGHNT, CDR2 FRNRAP. This CDR3 has 13 amino acids. CDR3 in amino acids: CASGLGGYVEQFF. In nucleotides, the CDR3 is TGTGCTAGTGGTTTGGGGGGGTATGTTGAGCAGTTCTTC.